The rows below give T cell receptor beta chains drawn from one sample of a study of cytomegalovirus exposure and HLA in healthy donors. The assay was immunoSEQ multiplex PCR, and TCRdb's table has in-frame clones only and misses some. Of roughly 130,000 clones in the sample, roughly nine tenths were seen once. Sequencing input: PBMCs. Receptors originate from a young man in good health and CMV-seronegative. The CDR3 runs from the conserved cysteine through the conserved F or W. The order of the fields is CDR3 length, V gene, CDR3 protein.

16 TRBV23-1 CASSQRFQGFFYEQYF
16 TRBV6-5 CASSYSQALSSYEQYF
14 TRBV6-5 CASSYTGGGTEAFF
14 TRBV29-1 CSVGGTSAYNEQFF
16 TRBV2 CASRPGLAGEGDTQYF
14 TRBV13 CASSSSRGLGEAFF
13 TRBV10-1 CASSESGSYEQYF
13 TRBV11-3 CASSLLWGAEAFF
14 TRBV5-1 CASSLQGADGELFF
13 TRBV5-1 CASSGGWADTQYF
11 TRBV20-1 CSAREEEGYTF
16 TRBV4-3 CASSQVQGVNTGELFF
14 TRBV5-1 CASNRDASSYEQYF
15 TRBV5-8 CASSFNTGGPYEQYF
14 TRBV5-6 CASSLWGLYYGYTF
15 TRBV5-1 CASSLAGGAVYGYTF
14 TRBV14 CASRLGRAWNEQFF
15 TRBV9 CASSAGLAGIETQYF
14 TRBV5-1 CASRKSTGDTEAFF
15 TRBV27 CASRPQGRAMETQYF
13 TRBV30 CAWSVVRGYGYTF
14 TRBV6-1 CASSELGAGNEQFF
16 TRBV7-8 CASSPGQSSGANVLTF
16 TRBV28 CASSSYLAGEDNEQFF
17 TRBV6-4 CASSVTGGLAAYNEQFF
14 TRBV7-9 CASSPGTGGVGYTF
13 TRBV10-2 CASSEQGGQPQHF
15 TRBV27 CASSLPGLGVNEQYF
13 TRBV10-3 CATQTGGTGELFF
12 TRBV29-1 CSVVLGRETQYF
15 TRBV7-2 CASSLGDYPYNEQFF
17 TRBV7-9 CASSLVGHVSTAYEQYF
15 TRBV11-3 CASSLAGGPYNEQFF
15 TRBV6-4 CASSGRASGANVLTF
14 TRBV5-1 CASSRQGTNEKLFF
13 TRBV5-6 CATKLITAYEQYF
15 TRBV27 CASSFGVGSNQPQHF
14 TRBV19 CASSISGESYEQYF
16 TRBV19 CASSPGDRPRDQPQHF
13 TRBV29-1 CSVRTGSSYEQYF